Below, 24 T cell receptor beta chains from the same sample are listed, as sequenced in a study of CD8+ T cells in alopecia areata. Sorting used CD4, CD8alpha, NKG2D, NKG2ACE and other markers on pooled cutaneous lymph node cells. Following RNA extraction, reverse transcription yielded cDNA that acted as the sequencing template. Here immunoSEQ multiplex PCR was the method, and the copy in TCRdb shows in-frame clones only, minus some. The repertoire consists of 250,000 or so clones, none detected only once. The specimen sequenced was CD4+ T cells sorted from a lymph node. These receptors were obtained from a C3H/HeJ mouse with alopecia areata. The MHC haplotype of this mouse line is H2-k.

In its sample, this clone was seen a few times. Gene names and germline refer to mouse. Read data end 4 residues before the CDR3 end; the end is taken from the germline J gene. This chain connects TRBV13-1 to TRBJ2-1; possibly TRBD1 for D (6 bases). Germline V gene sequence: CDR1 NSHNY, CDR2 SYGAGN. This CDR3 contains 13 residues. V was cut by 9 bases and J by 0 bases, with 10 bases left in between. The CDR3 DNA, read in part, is TGTGCCACCGGGACAAATAACTATGCT. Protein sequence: CATGTNNYA. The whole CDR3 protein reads CATGTNNYAEQFF.

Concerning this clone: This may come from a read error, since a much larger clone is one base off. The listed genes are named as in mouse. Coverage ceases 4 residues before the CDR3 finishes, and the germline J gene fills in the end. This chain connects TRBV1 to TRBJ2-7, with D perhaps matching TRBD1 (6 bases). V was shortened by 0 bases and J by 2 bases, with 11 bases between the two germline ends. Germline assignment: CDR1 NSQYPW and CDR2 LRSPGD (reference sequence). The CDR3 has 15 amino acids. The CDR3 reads CTCSADTAGAYEQYF. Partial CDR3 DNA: TGCACCTGCAGTGCAGATACGGCAGGGGCCTAT. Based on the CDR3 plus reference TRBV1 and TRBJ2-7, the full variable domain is VTLLEQNPRWRLVPRGQAVNLRCILKNSQYPWMSWYQQDLQKQLQWLFTLRSPGDKEVKSLPGADYLATRVTDTELRLQVANMSQGRTLYCTCSADTAGAYEQYFGPGTRLTVL.

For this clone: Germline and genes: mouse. The sequenced part of the CDR3 DNA is TGTGCCAGCAGCCAAGAGGACAGGGGTTAT. It translates to CASSQEDRGY. The whole CDR3 protein is CASSQEDRGYEQYF. This chain joins TRBV5 and TRBJ2-7; 9 bases agree with TRBD1. The CDR3 end falls 4 residues outside the read, so it is completed with the germline J gene. The CDR3 consists of 14 residues. CDR1 LGHNA and CDR2 YNLKQL come from the germline V gene (reference sequence).

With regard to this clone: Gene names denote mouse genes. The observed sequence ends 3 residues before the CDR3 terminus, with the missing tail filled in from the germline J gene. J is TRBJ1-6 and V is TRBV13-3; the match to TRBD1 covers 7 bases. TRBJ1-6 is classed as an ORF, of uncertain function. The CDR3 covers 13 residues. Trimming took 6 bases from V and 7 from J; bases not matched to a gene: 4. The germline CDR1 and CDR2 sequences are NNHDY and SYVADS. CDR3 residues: CASTGTANSPLYF. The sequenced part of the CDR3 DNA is TGTGCCAGCACCGGGACAGCAAATTCGCCC.

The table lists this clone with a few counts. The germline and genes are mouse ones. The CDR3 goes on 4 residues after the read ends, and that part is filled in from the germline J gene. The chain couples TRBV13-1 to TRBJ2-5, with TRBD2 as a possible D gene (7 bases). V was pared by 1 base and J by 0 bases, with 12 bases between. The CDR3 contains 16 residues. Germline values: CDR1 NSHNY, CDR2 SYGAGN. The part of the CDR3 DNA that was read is TGTGCCAGCAGTGATCCCTGGGGGCTTAACCAAGAC. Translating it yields CASSDPWGLNQD. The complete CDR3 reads CASSDPWGLNQDTQYF.

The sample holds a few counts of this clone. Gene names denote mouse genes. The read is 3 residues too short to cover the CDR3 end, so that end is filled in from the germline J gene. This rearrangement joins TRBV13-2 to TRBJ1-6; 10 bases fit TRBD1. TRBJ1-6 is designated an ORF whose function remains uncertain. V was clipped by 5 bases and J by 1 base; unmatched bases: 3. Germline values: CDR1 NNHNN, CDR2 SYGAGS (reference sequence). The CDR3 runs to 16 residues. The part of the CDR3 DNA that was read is TGTGCCAGCGGAAGGACAGGGGGGTCCTATAATTCGCCC. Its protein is CASGRTGGSYNSP. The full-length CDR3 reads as CASGRTGGSYNSPLYF.

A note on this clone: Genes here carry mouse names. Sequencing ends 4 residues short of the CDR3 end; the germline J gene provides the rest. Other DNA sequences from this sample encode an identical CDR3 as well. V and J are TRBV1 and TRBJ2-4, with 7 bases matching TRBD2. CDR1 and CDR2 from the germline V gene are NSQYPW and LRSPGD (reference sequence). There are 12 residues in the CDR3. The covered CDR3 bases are TGCACCTGCAGTGCGGGGGGGAAC. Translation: CTCSAGGN. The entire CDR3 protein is CTCSAGGNTLYF.

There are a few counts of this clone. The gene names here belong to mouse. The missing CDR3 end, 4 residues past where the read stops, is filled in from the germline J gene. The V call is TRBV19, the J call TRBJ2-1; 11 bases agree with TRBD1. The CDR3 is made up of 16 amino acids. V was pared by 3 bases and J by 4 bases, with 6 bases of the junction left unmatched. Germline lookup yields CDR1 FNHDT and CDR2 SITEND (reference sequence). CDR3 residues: CASSTGTGGGYAEQFF. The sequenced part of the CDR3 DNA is TGTGCCAGCAGTACAGGGACAGGGGGGGGGTATGCT.

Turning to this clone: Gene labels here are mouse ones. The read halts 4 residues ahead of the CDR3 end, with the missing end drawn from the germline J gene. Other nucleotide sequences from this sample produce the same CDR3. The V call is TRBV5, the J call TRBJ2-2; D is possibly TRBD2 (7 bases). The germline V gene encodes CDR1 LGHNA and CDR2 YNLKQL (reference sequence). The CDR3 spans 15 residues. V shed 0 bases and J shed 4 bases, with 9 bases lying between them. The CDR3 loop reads CASSQEGGGTGQLYF. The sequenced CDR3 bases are TGTGCCAGCAGCCAAGAAGGGGGGGGCACCGGG.

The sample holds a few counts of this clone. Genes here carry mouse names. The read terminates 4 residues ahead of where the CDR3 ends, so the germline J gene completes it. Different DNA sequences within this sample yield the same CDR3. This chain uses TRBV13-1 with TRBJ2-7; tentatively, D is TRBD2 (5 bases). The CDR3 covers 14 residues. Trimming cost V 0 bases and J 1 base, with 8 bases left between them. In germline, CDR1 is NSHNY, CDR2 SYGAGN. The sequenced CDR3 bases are TGTGCCAGCAGTGATGCTGGGCTATCCTAT. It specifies CASSDAGLSY. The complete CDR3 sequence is CASSDAGLSYEQYF.

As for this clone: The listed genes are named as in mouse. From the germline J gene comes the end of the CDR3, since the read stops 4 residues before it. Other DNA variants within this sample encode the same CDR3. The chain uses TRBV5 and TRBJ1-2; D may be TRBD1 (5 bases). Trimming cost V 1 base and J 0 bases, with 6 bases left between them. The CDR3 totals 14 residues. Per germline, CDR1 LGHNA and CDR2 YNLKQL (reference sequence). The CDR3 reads CASSQVGANSDYTF. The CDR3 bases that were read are TGTGCCAGCAGCCAAGTGGGGGCAAACTCC.

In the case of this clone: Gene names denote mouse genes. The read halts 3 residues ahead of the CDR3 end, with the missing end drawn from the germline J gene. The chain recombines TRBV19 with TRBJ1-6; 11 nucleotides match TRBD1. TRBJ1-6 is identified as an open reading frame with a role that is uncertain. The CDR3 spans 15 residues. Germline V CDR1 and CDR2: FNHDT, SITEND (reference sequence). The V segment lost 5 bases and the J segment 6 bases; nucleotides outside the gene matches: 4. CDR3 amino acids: CASRGDRGANSPLYF. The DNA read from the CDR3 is TGTGCCAGCAGGGGGGACAGGGGGGCTAATTCGCCC.

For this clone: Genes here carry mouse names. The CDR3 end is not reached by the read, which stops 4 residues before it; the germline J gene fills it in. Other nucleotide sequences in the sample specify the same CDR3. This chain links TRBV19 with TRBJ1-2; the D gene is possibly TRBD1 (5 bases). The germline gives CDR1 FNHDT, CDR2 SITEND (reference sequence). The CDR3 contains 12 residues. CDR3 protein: CASSIGRDDYTF. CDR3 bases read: TGTGCCAGCAGTATTGGCAGGGAC.

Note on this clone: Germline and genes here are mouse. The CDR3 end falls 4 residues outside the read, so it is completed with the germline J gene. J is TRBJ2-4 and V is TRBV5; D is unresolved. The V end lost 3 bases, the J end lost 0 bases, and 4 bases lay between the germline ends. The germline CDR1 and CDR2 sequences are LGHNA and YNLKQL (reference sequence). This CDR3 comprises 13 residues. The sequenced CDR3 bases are TGTGCCAGCAGCCAGATCAGTCAAAAC. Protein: CASSQISQN. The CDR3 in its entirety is CASSQISQNTLYF.

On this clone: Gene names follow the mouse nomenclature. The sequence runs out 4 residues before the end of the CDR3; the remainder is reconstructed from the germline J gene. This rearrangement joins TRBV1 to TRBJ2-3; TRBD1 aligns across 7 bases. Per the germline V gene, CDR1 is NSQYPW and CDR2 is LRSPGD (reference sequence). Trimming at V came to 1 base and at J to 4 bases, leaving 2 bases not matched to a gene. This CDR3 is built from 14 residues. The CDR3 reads CTCSAAQGTETLYF. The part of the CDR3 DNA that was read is TGCACCTGCAGTGCAGCACAGGGGACAGAA.

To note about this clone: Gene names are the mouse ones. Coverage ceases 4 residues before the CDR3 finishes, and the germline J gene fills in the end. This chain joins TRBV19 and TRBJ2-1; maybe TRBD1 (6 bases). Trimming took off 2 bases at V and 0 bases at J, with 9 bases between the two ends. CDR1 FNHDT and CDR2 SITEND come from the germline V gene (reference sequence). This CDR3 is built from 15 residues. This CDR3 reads CASSIGTLNYAEQFF. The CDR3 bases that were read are TGTGCCAGCAGTATCGGGACACTTAACTATGCT.

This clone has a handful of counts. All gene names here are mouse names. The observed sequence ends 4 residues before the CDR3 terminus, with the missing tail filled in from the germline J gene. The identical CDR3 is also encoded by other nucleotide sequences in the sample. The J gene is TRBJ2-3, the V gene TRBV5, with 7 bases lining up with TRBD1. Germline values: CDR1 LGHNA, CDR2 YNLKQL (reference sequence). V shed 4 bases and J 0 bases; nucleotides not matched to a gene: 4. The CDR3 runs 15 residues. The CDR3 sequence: CASSPDRASAETLYF. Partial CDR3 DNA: TGTGCCAGCAGCCCCGACAGGGCTAGTGCAGAA.

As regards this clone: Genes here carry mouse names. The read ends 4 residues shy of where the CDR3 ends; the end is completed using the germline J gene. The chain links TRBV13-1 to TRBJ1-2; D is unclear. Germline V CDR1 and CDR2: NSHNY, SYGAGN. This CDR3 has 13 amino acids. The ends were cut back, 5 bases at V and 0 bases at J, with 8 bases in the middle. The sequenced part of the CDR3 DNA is TGTGCCAGCAGACCACTTGCAAACTCC. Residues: CASRPLANS. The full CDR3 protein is CASRPLANSDYTF.

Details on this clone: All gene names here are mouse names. The part of the CDR3 DNA that was read is TGCACCTGCAGTGCAGGGAAGGGACAAAACTATAATTCGCCC. Encoded protein: CTCSAGKGQNYNSP. The CDR3 reads in full as CTCSAGKGQNYNSPLYF. The rearrangement links TRBV1 to TRBJ1-6, with D perhaps matching TRBD1 (6 bases). The CDR3 end falls 3 residues outside the read, so it is completed with the germline J gene. TRBJ1-6 is labeled an ORF, and its function is uncertain. CDR1 NSQYPW and CDR2 LRSPGD come from the germline V gene (reference sequence). The V gene lost 1 base and the J gene lost 3 bases, with 13 bases spanning the gap. The CDR3 is 17 amino acids.

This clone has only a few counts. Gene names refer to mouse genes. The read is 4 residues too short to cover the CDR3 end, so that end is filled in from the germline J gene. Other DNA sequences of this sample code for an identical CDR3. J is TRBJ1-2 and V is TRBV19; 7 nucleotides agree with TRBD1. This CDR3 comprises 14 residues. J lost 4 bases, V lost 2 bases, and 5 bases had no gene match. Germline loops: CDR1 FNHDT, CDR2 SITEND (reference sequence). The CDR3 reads CASSMRGRGSDYTF. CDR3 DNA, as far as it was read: TGTGCCAGCAGTATGAGGGGGCGCGGCTCC.

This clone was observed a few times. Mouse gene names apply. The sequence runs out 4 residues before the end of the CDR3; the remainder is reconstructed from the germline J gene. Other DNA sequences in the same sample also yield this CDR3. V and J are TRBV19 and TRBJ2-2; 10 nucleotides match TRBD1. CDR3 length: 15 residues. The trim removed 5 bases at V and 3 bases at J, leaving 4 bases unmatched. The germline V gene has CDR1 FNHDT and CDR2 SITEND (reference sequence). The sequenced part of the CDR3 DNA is TGTGCCAGCAGCCGACAGGGGGCCGACACCGGG. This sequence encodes CASSRQGADTG. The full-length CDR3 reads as CASSRQGADTGQLYF.

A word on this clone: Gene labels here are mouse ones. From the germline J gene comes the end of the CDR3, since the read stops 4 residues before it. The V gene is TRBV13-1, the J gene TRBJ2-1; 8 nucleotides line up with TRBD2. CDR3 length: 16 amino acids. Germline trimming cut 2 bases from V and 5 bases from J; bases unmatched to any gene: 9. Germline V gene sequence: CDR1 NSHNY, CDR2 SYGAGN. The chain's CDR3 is CASSEVRGGRDAEQFF. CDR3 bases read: TGTGCCAGCAGTGAAGTACGGGGGGGGCGAGATGCT.

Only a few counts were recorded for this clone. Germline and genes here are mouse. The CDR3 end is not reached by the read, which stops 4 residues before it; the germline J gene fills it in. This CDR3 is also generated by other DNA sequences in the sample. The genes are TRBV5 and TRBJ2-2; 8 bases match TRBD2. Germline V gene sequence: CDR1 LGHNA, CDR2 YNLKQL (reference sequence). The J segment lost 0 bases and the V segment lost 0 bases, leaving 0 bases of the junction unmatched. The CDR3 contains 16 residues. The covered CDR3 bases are TGTGCCAGCAGCCAAGATGGGGGGGCAAACACCGGG. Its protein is CASSQDGGANTG. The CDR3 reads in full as CASSQDGGANTGQLYF.

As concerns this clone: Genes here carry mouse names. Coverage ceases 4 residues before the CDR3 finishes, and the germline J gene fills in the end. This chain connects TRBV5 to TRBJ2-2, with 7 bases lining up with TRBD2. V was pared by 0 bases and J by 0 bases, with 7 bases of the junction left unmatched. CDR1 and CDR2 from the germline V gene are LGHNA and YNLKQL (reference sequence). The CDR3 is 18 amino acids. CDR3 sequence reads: CASSQDPWGLANTGQLYF. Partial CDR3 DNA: TGTGCCAGCAGCCAAGATCCCTGGGGGTTAGCAAACACCGGG.